Listed below are T cell receptor beta chains from one sample, sequenced in a study of blood T cell repertoires in COVID-19. Generated by immunoSEQ multiplex PCR, the TCRdb table keeps only in-frame clones and is missing some. The table includes fewer than 90,000 clones, 90% to 95% detected once. Material: peripheral blood. The receptors here all came from a human donor with active COVID-19. The donor label of this sample is uncertain. Both conserved end residues are part of each CDR3. The D gene is left open where the match is weak. The listing skips clone size in some rows; elsewhere it reads once, few, many or a size class.

>TRBD2|TRBJ2-3|-|TRBV18
CASSPTSGGADTQYF
TGTGCCAGCTCGCCGACTAGCGGGGGGGCAGATACGCAGTATTTT
>-|TRBJ2-3|-|TRBV5-4
CASSSGGGSDTQYF
TGTGCCAGCAGCTCTGGGGGGGGCTCAGATACGCAGTATTTT
>TRBD1|TRBJ2-7|-|TRBV7-2
CASSASRGLEQYF
TGTGCCAGCAGCGCCAGCAGGGGGCTCGAGCAGTACTTC
>TRBD1|TRBJ1-6|-|TRBV6-5
CASRPLTGTNSPLHF
TGTGCCAGCAGACCCCTGACAGGGACCAATTCACCCCTCCACTTT
>-|TRBJ1-1|once|TRBV28
CASSLSGSLNTEAFF
TGTGCCAGCAGTTTATCGGGGTCCCTGAACACTGAAGCTTTCTTT
>-|TRBJ1-2|-|TRBV21-1
CASTQSQGPNYGYTF
TGTGCCAGCACCCAAAGTCAGGGGCCTAACTATGGCTACACCTTC
>-|TRBJ2-1|-|TRBV28
CASSFLTSGFRVYYNEQFF
TGTGCCAGCAGTTTCCTTACTTCAGGGTTTCGAGTATACTACAATGAGCAGTTCTTC
>-|TRBJ2-1|-|TRBV28
CASRDPQSRPLNEQFF
TGTGCCAGCAGAGACCCCCAGTCTAGACCTCTGAATGAGCAGTTCTTC
>TRBD2|TRBJ2-1|-|TRBV6-1
CASSEARLAGNNEQFF
TGTGCCAGCAGTGAAGCGCGGCTAGCGGGGAACAATGAGCAGTTCTTC
>TRBD2|TRBJ2-2|-|TRBV5-6
CASSFGLAGGPSRELFF
TGTGCCAGCAGCTTTGGACTAGCGGGAGGGCCCTCGAGGGAGCTGTTTTTT
>-|TRBJ2-1|-|TRBV3-1/TRBV3-2
CASSQDQGYNEQFF
TGTGCCAGCAGCCAAGATCAGGGGTACAATGAGCAGTTCTTC
>TRBD2|TRBJ2-1|-|TRBV27
CASSWTSGFYNEQFF
TGTGCCAGCAGTTGGACTAGCGGCTTCTACAATGAGCAGTTCTTC
>-|TRBJ2-3|-|TRBV5-1
CASSRDTDTQYF
TGCGCCAGCAGCCGGGACACAGATACGCAGTATTTT
>-|TRBJ1-6|-|TRBV28
CASGQNSPLHF
TGTGCCAGCGGACAAAATTCACCCCTCCACTTT
>TRBD2|TRBJ2-5|-|TRBV28
CASSNPGREDADF
TGTGCCAGCAGCAACCCTGGGAGGGAGGATGCGGACTTC
>TRBD1|TRBJ2-7|once|TRBV15
CATSSARGRGLYEQYF
TGTGCCACCAGCAGCGCACGGGGCAGGGGGCTCTACGAGCAGTACTTC
>TRBD1|TRBJ2-1|once|TRBV19
CATRQGGGDNEQFF
TGTGCCACCCGACAGGGGGGCGGTGACAATGAGCAGTTCTTC
>-|TRBJ2-1|-|TRBV4-1
CASSQDVRGESSYNEQFF
TGCGCCAGCAGCCAAGACGTGCGCGGGGAGAGCTCCTACAATGAGCAGTTCTTC
>-|TRBJ1-4|-|TRBV13
CASSLRRQGGEKLFF
TGTGCCAGCAGCTTAAGGCGTCAGGGAGGTGAAAAACTGTTTTTT
>-|TRBJ2-7|-|TRBV10-3
CAIKDSSYEQYF
TGTGCCATCAAAGACTCGTCCTACGAGCAGTACTTC
>-|TRBJ1-1|-|TRBV18
CASSPGQANTEAFF
TGTGCCAGCTCCCCCGGACAAGCGAACACTGAAGCTTTCTTT
>TRBD1|TRBJ1-6|-|TRBV5-6
CASMTQMTGNNSPLHF
TGTGCCAGCATGACCCAGATGACAGGGAATAATTCACCCCTCCACTTT
>-|TRBJ2-1|-|TRBV12-3/TRBV12-4
CASSNKGEQFF
TGTGCCAGCAGCAACAAGGGGGAGCAGTTCTTC
>-|TRBJ2-7|-|TRBV11-3
CASSPTGGGGRRSYEQYF
TGTGCCAGCAGCCCCACAGGAGGGGGCGGACGCAGATCTTACGAGCAGTACTTC
>-|TRBJ2-3|-|TRBV4-1
CASSPGGTDTQYF
TGCGCCAGCAGCCCCGGGGGCACAGATACGCAGTATTTT